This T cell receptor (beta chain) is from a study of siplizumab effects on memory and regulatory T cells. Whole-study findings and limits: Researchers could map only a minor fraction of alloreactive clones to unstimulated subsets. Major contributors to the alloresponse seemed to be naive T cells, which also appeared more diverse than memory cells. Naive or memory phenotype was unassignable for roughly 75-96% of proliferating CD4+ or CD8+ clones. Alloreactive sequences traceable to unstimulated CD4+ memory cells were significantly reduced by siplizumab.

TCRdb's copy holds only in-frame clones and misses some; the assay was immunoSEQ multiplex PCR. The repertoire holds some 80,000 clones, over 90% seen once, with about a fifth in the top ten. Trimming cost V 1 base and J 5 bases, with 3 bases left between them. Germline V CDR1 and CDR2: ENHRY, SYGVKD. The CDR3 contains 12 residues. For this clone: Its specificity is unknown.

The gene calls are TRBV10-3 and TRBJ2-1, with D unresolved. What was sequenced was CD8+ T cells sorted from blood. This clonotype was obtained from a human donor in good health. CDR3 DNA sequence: TGTGCCATCAGTGAGTACGACAATGAGCAGTTCTTC. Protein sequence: CAISEYDNEQFF.